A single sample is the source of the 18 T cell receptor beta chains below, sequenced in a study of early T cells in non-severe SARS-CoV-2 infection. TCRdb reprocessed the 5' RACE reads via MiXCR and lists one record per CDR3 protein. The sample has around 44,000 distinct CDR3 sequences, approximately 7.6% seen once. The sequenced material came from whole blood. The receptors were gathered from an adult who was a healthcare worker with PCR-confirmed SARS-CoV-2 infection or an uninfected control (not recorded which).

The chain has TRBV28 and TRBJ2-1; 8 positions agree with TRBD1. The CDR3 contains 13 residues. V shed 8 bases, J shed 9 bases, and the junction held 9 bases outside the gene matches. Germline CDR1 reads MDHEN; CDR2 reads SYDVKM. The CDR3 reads CASDWTGRTEQFF. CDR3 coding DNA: TGTGCCAGCGATTGGACAGGGAGGACTGAGCAGTTCTTC.

CDR3 region: CASSRSGQESSSYEQYF. DNA of the CDR3: TGTGCCAGCAGTCGCTCCGGACAGGAATCATCCTCCTACGAGCAGTACTTC. The chain employs TRBV6-5 and TRBJ2-7; 7 positions match TRBD1. V dropped 5 bases and J dropped 0; count of bases not matched to a gene: 13. In germline, CDR1 is MNHEY, CDR2 SVGAGI. This CDR3 contains 17 residues.

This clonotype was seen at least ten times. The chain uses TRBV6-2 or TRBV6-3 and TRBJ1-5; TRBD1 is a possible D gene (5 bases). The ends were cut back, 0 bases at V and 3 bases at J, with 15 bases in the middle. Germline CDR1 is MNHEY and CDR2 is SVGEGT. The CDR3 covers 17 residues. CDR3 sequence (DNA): TGTGCCAGCAGTTACTCGAATTTCAGGGTTCCCAATCAGCCCCAGCATTTT. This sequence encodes CASSYSNFRVPNQPQHF.

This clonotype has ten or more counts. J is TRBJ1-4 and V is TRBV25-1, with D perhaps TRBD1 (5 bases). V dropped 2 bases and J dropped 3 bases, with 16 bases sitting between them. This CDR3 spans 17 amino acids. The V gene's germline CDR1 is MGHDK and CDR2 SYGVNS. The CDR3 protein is CASSESKGRRSNEKLFF. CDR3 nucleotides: TGTGCCAGCAGTGAAAGTAAGGGGCGCAGGTCTAATGAAAAACTGTTTTTT.

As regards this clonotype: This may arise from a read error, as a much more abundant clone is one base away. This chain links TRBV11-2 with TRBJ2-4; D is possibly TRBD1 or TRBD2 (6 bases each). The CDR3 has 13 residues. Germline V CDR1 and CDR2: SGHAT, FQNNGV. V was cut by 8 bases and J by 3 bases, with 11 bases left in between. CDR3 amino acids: CASPGDNKNIQYF. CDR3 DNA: TGTGCCAGCCCGGGGGACAACAAAAACATTCAGTACTTC.

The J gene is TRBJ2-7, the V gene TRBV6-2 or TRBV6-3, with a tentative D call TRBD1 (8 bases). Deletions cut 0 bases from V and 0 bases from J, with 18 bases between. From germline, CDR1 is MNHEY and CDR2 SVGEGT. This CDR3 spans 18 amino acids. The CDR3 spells CASSYSPNRGGNSYEQYF. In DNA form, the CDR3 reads TGTGCCAGCAGTTACTCCCCCAACAGGGGGGGAAACTCCTACGAGCAGTACTTC.

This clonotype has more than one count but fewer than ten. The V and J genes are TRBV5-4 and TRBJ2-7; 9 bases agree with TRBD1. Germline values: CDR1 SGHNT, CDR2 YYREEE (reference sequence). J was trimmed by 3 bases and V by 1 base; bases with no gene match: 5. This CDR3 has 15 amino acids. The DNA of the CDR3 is TGTGCCAGCAGCTTGTTCGGGACAGGGTACTACGAGCAGTACGTC. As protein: CASSLFGTGYYEQYV.

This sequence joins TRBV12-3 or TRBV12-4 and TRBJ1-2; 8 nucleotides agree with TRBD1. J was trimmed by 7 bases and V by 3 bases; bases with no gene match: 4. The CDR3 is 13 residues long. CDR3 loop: CASSFQGALGYTF. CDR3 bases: TGTGCCAGCAGTTTTCAGGGGGCGCTTGGCTACACCTTC.

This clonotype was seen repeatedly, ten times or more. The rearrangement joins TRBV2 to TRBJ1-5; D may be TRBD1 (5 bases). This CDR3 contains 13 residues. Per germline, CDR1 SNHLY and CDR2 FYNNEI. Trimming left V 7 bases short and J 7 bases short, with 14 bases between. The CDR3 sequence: CASNQGLEQPQHF. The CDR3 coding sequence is TGTGCCAGCAACCAGGGTTTGGAACAGCCCCAGCATTTT.

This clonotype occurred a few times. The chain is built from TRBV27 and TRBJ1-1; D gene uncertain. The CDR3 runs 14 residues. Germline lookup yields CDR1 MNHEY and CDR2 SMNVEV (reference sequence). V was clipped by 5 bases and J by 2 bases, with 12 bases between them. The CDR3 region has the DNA TGTGCCAGCAGTGCACAGAAGGGAAACACTGAAGCTTTCTTT. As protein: CASSAQKGNTEAFF.

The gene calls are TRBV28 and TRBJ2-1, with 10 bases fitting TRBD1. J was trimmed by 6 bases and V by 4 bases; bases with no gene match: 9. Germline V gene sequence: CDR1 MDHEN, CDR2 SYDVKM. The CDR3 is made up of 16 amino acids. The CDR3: CASSYVGTGVRNEQFF. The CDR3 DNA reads TGTGCCAGCAGTTACGTGGGGACAGGGGTTCGCAATGAGCAGTTCTTC. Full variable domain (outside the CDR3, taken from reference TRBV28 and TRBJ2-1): DVKVTQSSRYLVKRTGEKVFLECVQDMDHENMFWYRQDPGLGLRLIYFSYDVKMKEKGDIPEGYSVSREKKERFSLILESASTNQTSMYLCASSYVGTGVRNEQFFGPGTRLTVL.

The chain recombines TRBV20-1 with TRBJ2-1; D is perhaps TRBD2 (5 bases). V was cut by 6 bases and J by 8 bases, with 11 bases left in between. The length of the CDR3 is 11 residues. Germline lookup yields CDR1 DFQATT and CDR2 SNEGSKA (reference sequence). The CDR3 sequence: CSAPLAHEQFF. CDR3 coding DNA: TGCAGTGCCCCTCTAGCCCATGAGCAGTTCTTC.

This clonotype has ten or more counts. CDR3 in amino acids: CASSDPTDTQYF. The CDR3 DNA sequence: TGTGCCAGCAGCGACCCCACAGATACGCAGTATTTT. The rearrangement links TRBV5-4 to TRBJ2-3; D remains unclear. CDR3 length equals 12 residues. V was clipped by 4 bases and J by 2 bases, with 5 bases between them. Germline V gene data show CDR1 as SGHNT and CDR2 as YYREEE (reference sequence).

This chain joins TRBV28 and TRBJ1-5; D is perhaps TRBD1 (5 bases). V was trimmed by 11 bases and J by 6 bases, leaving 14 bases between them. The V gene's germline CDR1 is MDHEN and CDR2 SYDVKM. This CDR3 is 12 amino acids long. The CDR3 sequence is CAGEQGSQPQHF. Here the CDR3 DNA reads TGTGCCGGGGAGCAGGGAAGTCAGCCCCAGCATTTT.

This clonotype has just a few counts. As DNA, the CDR3 is TGCAGTGCTGAGGACCGGGGGAAAACTGAAGCTTTCTTT. Translation gives CSAEDRGKTEAFF. This chain connects TRBV20-1 to TRBJ1-1, with D tentatively TRBD1 (5 bases). V lost 5 bases and J lost 5, with 15 bases in between. The CDR3 extends over 13 amino acids. Germline CDR1 DFQATT, CDR2 SNEGSKA (reference sequence).

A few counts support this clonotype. CDR3 loop: CASTSGGLSYEQYF. In DNA, the CDR3 is TGTGCCAGTACTAGCGGGGGTCTATCCTACGAGCAGTACTTC. V gene TRBV19 combines with J gene TRBJ2-7, with 10 nucleotides matching TRBD2. The CDR3 consists of 14 residues. The germline gives CDR1 LNHDA, CDR2 SQIVND (reference sequence). V gave up 7 bases and J gave up 1 base; unmatched junction bases: 4.

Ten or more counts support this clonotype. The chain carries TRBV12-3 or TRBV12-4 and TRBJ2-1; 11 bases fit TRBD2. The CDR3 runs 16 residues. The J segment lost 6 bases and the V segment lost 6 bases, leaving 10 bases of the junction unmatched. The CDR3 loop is CASSRNSGGALNEQFF. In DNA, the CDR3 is TGTGCCAGCAGCCGAAATAGCGGGGGGGCCCTCAATGAGCAGTTCTTC.

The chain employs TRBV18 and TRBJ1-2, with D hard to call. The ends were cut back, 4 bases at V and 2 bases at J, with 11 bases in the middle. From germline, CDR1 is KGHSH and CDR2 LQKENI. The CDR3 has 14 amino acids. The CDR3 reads CASSLGEQNYGYTF. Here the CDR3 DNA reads TGTGCCAGCTCACTCGGGGAACAAAACTATGGCTACACCTTC.